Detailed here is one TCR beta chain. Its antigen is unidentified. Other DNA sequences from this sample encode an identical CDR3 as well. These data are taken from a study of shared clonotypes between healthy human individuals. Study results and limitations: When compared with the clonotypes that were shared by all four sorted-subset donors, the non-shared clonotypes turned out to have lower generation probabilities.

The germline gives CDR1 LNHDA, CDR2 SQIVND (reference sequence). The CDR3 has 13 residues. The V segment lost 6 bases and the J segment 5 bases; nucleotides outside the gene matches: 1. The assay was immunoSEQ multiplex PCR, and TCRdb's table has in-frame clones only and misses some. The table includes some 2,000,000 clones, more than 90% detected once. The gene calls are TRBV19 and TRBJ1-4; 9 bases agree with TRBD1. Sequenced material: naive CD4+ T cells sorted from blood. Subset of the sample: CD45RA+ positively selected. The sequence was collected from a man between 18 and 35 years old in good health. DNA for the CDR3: TGTGCCAGTAGGACAGGGGGGAATGAAAAACTGTTTTTT. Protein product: CASRTGGNEKLFF.